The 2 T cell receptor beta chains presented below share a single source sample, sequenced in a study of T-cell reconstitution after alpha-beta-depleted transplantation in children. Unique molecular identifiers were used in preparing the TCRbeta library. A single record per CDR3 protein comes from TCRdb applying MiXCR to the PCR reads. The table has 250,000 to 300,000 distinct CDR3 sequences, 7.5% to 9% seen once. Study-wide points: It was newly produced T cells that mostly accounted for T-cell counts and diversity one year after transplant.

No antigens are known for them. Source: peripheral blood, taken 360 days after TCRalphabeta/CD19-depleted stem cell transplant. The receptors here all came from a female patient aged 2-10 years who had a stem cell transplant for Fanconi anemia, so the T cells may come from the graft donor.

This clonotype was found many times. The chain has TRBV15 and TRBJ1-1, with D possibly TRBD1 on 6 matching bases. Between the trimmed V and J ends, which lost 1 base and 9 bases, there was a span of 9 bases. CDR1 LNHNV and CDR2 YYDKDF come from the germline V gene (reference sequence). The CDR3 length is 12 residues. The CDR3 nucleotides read TGTGCCACCAGCAGAGGACAGGTGCAAGCTTTCTTT. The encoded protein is CATSRGQVQAFF.

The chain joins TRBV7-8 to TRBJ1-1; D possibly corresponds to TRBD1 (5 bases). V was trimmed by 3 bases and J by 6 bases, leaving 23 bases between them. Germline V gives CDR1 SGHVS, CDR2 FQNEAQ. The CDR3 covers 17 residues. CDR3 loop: CASSFLTEYRLWAEAFF. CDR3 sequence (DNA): TGTGCCAGCAGCTTTTTGACAGAGTACCGCCTCTGGGCTGAAGCTTTCTTT.